One sample yielded the 14 T cell receptor beta chains listed below, sequenced in a study of T cell responses to AZD1222 COVID-19 vaccine. The method was immunoSEQ multiplex PCR; TCRdb's version includes in-frame clones alone and lacks a portion of them. Among over 120,000 clones listed, 93% were seen once. Source: peripheral blood, taken on day 0 of AZD1222 vaccination. The receptors were gathered from an adult in good health.

This rearrangement joins TRBV10-3 to TRBJ2-1; 8 nucleotides align to TRBD2. Germline assignment: CDR1 ENHRY and CDR2 SYGVKD. This CDR3 region has 15 residues. V lost 4 bases, J lost 7 bases, and 9 bases stayed unmatched. The CDR3 region is CAISVGGLGLNEQFF. The CDR3 DNA sequence: TGTGCCATCAGTGTGGGGGGACTAGGCCTGAATGAGCAGTTCTTC.

The rearrangement links TRBV2 to TRBJ1-1; 8 nucleotides line up with TRBD1. From germline, CDR1 is SNHLY and CDR2 FYNNEI. The length of the CDR3 is 15 residues. Trimming removed 0 bases from V and 10 bases from J; junction bases left unmatched: 10. The CDR3 here is CASSEAWTGIDGAFF. In nucleotides, the CDR3 is TGTGCCAGCAGTGAAGCATGGACAGGGATCGATGGAGCTTTCTTT.

V and J are TRBV18 and TRBJ1-1; a possible D gene is TRBD1 (5 bases). Trimming pared 6 bases from V and 3 bases from J, leaving 17 bases between. Germline CDR1 is KGHSH and CDR2 is LQKENI. CDR3 size: 15 residues. The CDR3 here is CASSASGGEDTEAFF. The CDR3 bases are TGTGCCAGCTCCGCCTCTGGGGGGGAGGACACTGAAGCTTTCTTT. The full variable domain, its missing parts supplied by reference TRBV18 and TRBJ1-1, is NAGVMQNPRHLVRRRGQEARLRCSPMKGHSHVYWYRQLPEEGLKFMVYLQKENIIDESGMPKERFSAEFPKEGPSILRIQQVVRGDSAAYFCASSASGGEDTEAFFGQGTRLTVV.

Remarks on this clone: One junction end does not reproduce the germline sequence, and a read error may be involved. In DNA form, the CDR3 reads TGCGCCAGCAGGGAGTCTTGGGGGGGCACTGAAGCTTTCTTT. Encoded protein: CASRESWGGTEAFF. This chain connects TRBV10-2 to TRBJ1-1, with a weak D call TRBD1 (5 bases). This CDR3 has 14 amino acids. The germline V gene encodes CDR1 WSHSY and CDR2 SAAADI.

V is TRBV7-9 and J is TRBJ2-3; D not resolved. V shed 1 base and J shed 2 bases, with 10 bases lying between them. Germline CDR1 is SEHNR and CDR2 is FQNEAQ (reference sequence). This CDR3 contains 15 residues. CDR3 nucleotides: TGTGCCAGCAGCTTAGTCCGAGTAATCACAGATACGCAGTATTTT. Translating it yields CASSLVRVITDTQYF.

The rearrangement links TRBV28 to TRBJ2-7, with a weak D call TRBD1 (5 bases). The CDR3 totals 14 residues. The germline V gene has CDR1 MDHEN and CDR2 SYDVKM. V was pared by 6 bases and J by 1 base, with 13 bases between. The CDR3 protein is CASRRRQISYEQYF. As DNA, the CDR3 is TGTGCCAGCAGGAGACGACAGATATCCTACGAGCAGTACTTC.

V and J are TRBV30 and TRBJ2-5; D possibly corresponds to TRBD1 (6 bases). The CDR3 extends over 13 amino acids. Trimming took off 0 bases at V and 4 bases at J, with 9 bases between the two ends. From germline, CDR1 is GTSNPN and CDR2 SVGIG (reference sequence). The CDR3 loop is CAWSVWGPETQYF. In DNA, the CDR3 is TGTGCCTGGAGTGTCTGGGGGCCAGAGACCCAGTACTTC.

The J gene is TRBJ1-5, the V gene TRBV10-3, with D maybe TRBD1 (5 bases). Germline V lookup: CDR1 ENHRY, CDR2 SYGVKD. The germline V and J ends were trimmed by 0 bases and 4 bases, with 16 bases remaining between them. The length of the CDR3 is 17 residues. CDR3: CAISESAGADLNQPQHF. The CDR3 DNA is TGTGCCATCAGTGAGTCAGCCGGGGCAGACTTAAATCAGCCCCAGCATTTT.

This chain connects TRBV18 to TRBJ2-7; no clear D gene. CDR3 length: 13 residues. Trimming removed 3 bases at V and 6 bases at J, with 12 bases between. Per germline, CDR1 KGHSH and CDR2 LQKENI. CDR3 coding DNA: TGTGCCAGCTCACCCCCGACAATCAGCGAGCAGTACTTC. Encoded protein: CASSPPTISEQYF.

The V gene is TRBV15, the J gene TRBJ2-1; weak D call: TRBD2 (5 bases). Germline V CDR1 and CDR2: LNHNV, YYDKDF (reference sequence). CDR3 size: 18 residues. V was shortened by 1 base and J by 5 bases, with 21 bases between the two germline ends. In nucleotides, the CDR3 is TGTGCCACCAGCAGAGCCTTTCCAGGACTCCGTCTTAACAATGAGCAGTTCTTC. Translated: CATSRAFPGLRLNNEQFF.

V is TRBV4-1 and J is TRBJ1-1; D not resolved. Trimming left V 0 bases short and J 4 bases short, with 12 bases between. Germline values: CDR1 MGHRA, CDR2 YSYEKL. CDR3 length: 15 amino acids. The CDR3 here is CASSQEPGRGTEAFF. CDR3 nucleotide sequence: TGCGCCAGCAGCCAAGAACCGGGTCGGGGCACTGAAGCTTTCTTT.

Comments on this clone: Other DNA sequences in the same sample also yield this CDR3. The V call is TRBV18, the J call TRBJ1-2, with 7 bases lining up with TRBD1. CDR3 length: 13 amino acids. Trimming took 3 bases from V and 6 from J; bases not matched to a gene: 4. CDR1 and CDR2 from the germline V gene are KGHSH and LQKENI. CDR3 sequence reads: CASSPRTGDGYTF. DNA of the CDR3: TGTGCCAGCTCACCGAGGACAGGAGATGGCTACACCTTC.

The chain is built from TRBV30 and TRBJ1-1, with a tentative D call TRBD1 (6 bases). The CDR3 sequence is 13 residues long. Germline V gene sequence: CDR1 GTSNPN, CDR2 SVGIG (reference sequence). Trimming left V 7 bases short and J 1 base short, with 13 bases between. CDR3 loop: CALAWGQNTEAFF. DNA of the CDR3: TGTGCCTTGGCCTGGGGACAGAACACTGAAGCTTTCTTT.

This chain links TRBV18 with TRBJ1-2; TRBD1 might be the D (6 bases). Germline V lookup: CDR1 KGHSH, CDR2 LQKENI. Trimming took 3 bases from V and 4 from J, leaving 15 bases between them. This CDR3 is built from 15 residues. The CDR3 sequence: CASSPRPRRGYGYTF. For the CDR3, the DNA is TGTGCCAGCTCACCCCGCCCCCGCAGGGGCTATGGCTACACCTTC.